This section outlines one T cell receptor beta chain sequence together with its context. The target of this receptor is not known. There are no base qualities to consult, and no much larger clone falls within one base. This sample was taken from a study of T cell responses to AZD1222 COVID-19 vaccine (dated by TCRdb to the early 2020s). For the wider study: AZD1222 recipients whose second dose came at about 4 weeks and those whose second dose came at about 12 weeks were combined into one group, since spike-specific TCR depth and breadth did not differ between the two schedules. TCR sequencing was performed for some 250 trial participants, of whom around 200 were given two doses of AZD1222 and roughly 25 were given two doses of MenACWY control vaccine. Enrollment into the trials was organized by age into subgroups of 18-55, 56-69 and 70-plus years, and those subgroups contained approximately 150, 30 and 60 TCR-sequenced participants, respectively. General study outcomes and caveats: Reportedly, close to half of the unique spike-specific TCRs recognized epitopes lying outside the regions that are mutated in the B.1.351 and B.1.1.7 variants. No day 14 peak-response samples were available, so repertoires were characterized only after the peak T cell response. After two AZD1222 doses, both the breadth and the depth of spike-specific TCRs were significantly higher than at day 0 and than in MenACWY recipients. Conclusions about previously exposed vaccinees were limited because only six AZD1222 recipients were SARS-CoV-2 seropositive at baseline. The whole spike protein was spanned by vaccine-associated CD4 TCRs, and dominant responses were seen in regions 160-218 and 743-854. Participants were mostly white British, with more females than males. The authors suggested clonal diversity may have been underestimated. In the small 56-69-year group, the increase in depth fell short of significance, most likely because of low power.

The time point label on this specimen signifies: baseline before first vaccination. The vaccinee samples were drawn from two UK trials, COV001 and COV002, one of which was a single-blind randomized controlled phase 2/3 trial testing AZD1222 (ChAdOx1 nCoV-19) in healthy adults. For TCRbeta chain sequencing, PBMC samples from trial participants were taken at day 0 and at day 28 after the second dose. The trim is 0 bases for V and 4 bases for J, with a gap of 14 bases between the germline ends. Taken from the germline V gene, the CDR1 and CDR2 loops are SGDLS and YYNGEE. From its cysteine to its phenylalanine, the CDR3 spans 16 amino acids. Only the CDR3 region is kept as DNA, spanning 48 bases read in frame from base 1. The CDR3 regions of human TCRbeta chains were subjected to immunosequencing. Under the source paper's analysis protocol: TCRs in the repertoires were matched against a reference library of SARS-CoV-2-specific TCRs that had been generated with the MIRA antigen-specificity platform. Breadth was defined as the fraction of unique TCRs that were SARS-CoV-2-associated. Depth was defined as the fraction of total T cells that were SARS-CoV-2-associated. Using the MIRA data, every spike-specific TCR was mapped to the spike region that the TCR reacted to and assigned to either a CD4 or a CD8 class. Log10-transformed breadth and depth values were compared by one-way ANOVA with Sidak's multiple comparisons tests. Sourced from immuneACCESS, this table was stored by TCRdb with only in-frame sequences that have V and J called. A share of the clones is absent; for the studies checked, an unresolved V gene accounts for under half, and the remainder has no known explanation. V, J and clone size reflect that table, while D and trimming were determined from the DNA. In this sample the table shows around 100,000 clones, about 90% of which occur a single time. Around 1.7% of the sample is taken by the ten largest.

This receptor chain uses TRBV9 and TRBJ1-3; the D segment could be TRBD1, given 5 matching bases. This TCR derives from an adult in good health. The sample was peripheral blood, taken on day 0 of AZD1222 vaccination. The sequenced DNA is TGTGCCAGCAGCGTAGAGGGGTTAGTGATCGGAAACACCATATATTTT. This is translated as CASSVEGLVIGNTIYF.